The sequence of this TCR beta chain was determined in a study of T cell changes during pregnancy in multiple sclerosis. Trimming at V came to 2 bases and at J to 4 bases, leaving 8 bases not matched to a gene. CDR1 is SGHNT, CDR2 YYREEE, per germline (reference sequence). The CDR3 is 16 amino acids. Only in-frame clones appear in the TCRdb table, and some are missing; sequencing was by immunoSEQ multiplex PCR. The table records about 34,000 clones, 70% to 90% of them present only once. This TCR was recovered from a female donor with multiple sclerosis, enrolled in a pregnancy study. Sequenced here: CD8+ T cells from peripheral blood mononuclear cells, sampled in the third trimester of pregnancy. The gene calls are TRBV5-4 and TRBJ2-2; the match to TRBD1 covers 7 bases. CDR3 protein: CASSLPQGISTGELFF. Written as DNA, the CDR3 is TGTGCCAGCAGCTTACCACAGGGGATTAGCACCGGGGAGCTGTTTTTT.